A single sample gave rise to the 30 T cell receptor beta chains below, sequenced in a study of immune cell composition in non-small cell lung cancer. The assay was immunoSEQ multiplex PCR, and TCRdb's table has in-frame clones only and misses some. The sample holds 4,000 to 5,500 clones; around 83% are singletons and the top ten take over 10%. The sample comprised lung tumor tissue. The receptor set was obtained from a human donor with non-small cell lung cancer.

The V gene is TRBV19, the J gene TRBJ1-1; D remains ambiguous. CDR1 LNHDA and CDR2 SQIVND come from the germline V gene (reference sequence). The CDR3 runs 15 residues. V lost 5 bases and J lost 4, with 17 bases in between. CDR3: CASSGGPGRSTEAFF. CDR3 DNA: TGTGCCAGTAGTGGCGGACCGGGCAGGTCCACTGAAGCTTTCTTT.

CDR3 DNA: TGCGCCAGCAGCTTGGAAAGGGTCCCCGGGGAGCTGTTTTTT. The encoded protein is CASSLERVPGELFF. The genes are TRBV5-1 and TRBJ2-2; no definite D call. The V end lost 0 bases, the J end lost 6 bases, and 9 bases lay between the germline ends. Germline CDR1 and CDR2: SGHRS and YFSETQ. This CDR3 has 14 amino acids.

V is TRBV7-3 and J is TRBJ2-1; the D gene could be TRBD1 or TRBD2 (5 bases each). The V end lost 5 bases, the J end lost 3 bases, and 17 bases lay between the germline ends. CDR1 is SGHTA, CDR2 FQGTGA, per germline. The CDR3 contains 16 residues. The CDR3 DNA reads TGTGCCAGCAGCCCCAATGTGGGGGTGGGCTACAATGAGCAGTTCTTC. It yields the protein CASSPNVGVGYNEQFF.

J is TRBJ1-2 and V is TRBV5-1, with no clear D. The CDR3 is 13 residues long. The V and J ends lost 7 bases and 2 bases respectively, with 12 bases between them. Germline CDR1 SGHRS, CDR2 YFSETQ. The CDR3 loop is CASASGINYGYTF. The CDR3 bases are TGCGCCAGCGCCTCGGGAATCAACTATGGCTACACCTTC.

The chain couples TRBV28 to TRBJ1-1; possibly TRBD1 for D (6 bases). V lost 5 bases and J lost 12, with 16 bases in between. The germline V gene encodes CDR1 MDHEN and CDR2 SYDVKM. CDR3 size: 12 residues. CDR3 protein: CASSPIQGPSFF. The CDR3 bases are TGTGCCAGCAGTCCAATTCAGGGGCCCTCTTTCTTT.

Here the CDR3 reads CASSSGPNYEQYF. DNA for the CDR3: TGTGCCAGCAGCTCCGGGCCCAACTACGAGCAGTACTTC. V gene TRBV11-2 combines with J gene TRBJ2-7, with D hard to call. Looked up from germline, CDR1 is SGHAT and CDR2 is FQNNGV. The CDR3 has 13 residues. Trimming took 4 bases from V and 3 from J, leaving 10 bases between them. The full variable domain, in which reference TRBV11-2 and TRBJ2-7 provide the parts outside the CDR3, is EAGVAQSPRYKIIEKRQSVAFWCNPISGHATLYWYQQILGQGPKLLIQFQNNGVVDDSQLPKDRFSAERLKGVDSTLKIQPAKLEDSAVYLCASSSGPNYEQYFGPGTRLTVT.

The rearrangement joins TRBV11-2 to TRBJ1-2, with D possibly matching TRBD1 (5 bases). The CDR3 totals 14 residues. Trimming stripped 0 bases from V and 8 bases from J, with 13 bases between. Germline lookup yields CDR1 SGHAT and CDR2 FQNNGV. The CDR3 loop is CASSLDGRVRGYTF. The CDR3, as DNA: TGTGCCAGCAGCTTAGATGGCAGGGTGCGCGGCTACACCTTC.

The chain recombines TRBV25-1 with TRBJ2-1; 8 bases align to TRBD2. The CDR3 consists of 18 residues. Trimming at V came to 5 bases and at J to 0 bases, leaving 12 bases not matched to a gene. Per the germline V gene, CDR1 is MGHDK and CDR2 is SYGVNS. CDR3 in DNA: TGTGCCAGCAGTCCTCGGTTTAGCGGGGCGAGCTCCTACAATGAGCAGTTCTTC. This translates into CASSPRFSGASSYNEQFF.

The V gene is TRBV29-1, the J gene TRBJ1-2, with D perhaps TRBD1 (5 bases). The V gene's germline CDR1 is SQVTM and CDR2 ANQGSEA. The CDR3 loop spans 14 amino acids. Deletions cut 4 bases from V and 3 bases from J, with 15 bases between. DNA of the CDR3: TGCAGCGTTGGAGGGGATTGGGGTGACTATGGCTACACCTTC. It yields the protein CSVGGDWGDYGYTF.

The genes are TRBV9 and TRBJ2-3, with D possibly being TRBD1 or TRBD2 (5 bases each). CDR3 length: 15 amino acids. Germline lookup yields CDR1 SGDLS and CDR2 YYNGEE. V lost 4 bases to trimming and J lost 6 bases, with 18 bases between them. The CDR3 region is CASSLDGTQRDTQYF. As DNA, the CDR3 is TGTGCCAGCAGCCTAGACGGGACCCAGCGGGATACGCAGTATTTT.

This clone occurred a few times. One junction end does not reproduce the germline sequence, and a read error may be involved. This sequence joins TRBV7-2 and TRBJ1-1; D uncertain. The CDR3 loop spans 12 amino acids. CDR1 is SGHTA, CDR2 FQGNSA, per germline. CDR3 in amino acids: CSSPSTFGEAFF. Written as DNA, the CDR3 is TGTTCCAGCCCCTCGACGTTTGGAGAAGCTTTCTTT.

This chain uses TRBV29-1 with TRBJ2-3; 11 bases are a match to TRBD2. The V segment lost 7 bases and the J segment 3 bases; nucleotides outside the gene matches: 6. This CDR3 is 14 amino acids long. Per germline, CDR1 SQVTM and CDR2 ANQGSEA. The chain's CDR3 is CSGALAGETDTQYF. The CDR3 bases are TGCAGCGGTGCACTAGCGGGGGAAACAGATACGCAGTATTTT.

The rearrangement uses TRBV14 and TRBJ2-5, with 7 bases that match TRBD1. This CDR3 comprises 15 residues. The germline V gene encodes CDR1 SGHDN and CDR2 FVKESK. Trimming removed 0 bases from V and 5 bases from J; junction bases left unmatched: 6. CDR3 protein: CASSQENRGWETQYF. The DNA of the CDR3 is TGTGCCAGCAGCCAAGAAAACAGGGGATGGGAGACCCAGTACTTC.

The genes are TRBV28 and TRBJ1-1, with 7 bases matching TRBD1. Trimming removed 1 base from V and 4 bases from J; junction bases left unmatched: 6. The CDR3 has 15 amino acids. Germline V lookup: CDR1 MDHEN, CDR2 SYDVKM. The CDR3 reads CASSLSRGLGTEAFF. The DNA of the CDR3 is TGTGCCAGCAGTTTATCGAGGGGGCTAGGCACTGAAGCTTTCTTT.

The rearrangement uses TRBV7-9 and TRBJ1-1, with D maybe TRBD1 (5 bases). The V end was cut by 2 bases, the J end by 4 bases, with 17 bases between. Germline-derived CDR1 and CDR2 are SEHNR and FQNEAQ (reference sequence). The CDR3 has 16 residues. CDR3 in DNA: TGTGCCAGCAGCTTAAGGATCCCGGGGGGAAGCACTGAAGCTTTCTTT. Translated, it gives CASSLRIPGGSTEAFF.

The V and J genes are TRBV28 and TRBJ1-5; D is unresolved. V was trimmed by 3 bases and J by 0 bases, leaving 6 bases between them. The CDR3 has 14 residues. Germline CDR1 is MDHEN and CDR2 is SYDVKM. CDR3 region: CASSFEFSNQPQHF. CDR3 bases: TGTGCCAGCAGTTTCGAGTTTAGCAATCAGCCCCAGCATTTT.

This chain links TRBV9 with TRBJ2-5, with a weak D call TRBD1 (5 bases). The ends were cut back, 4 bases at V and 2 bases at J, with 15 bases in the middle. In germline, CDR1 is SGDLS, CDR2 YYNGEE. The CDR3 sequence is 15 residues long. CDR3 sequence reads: CASSREDSRQETQYF. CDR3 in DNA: TGTGCCAGCAGCAGAGAAGACAGCCGTCAAGAGACCCAGTACTTC.

The CDR3 sequence: CATSGGTSYNEQFF. The CDR3 DNA is TGTGCCACCAGCGGGGGGACCTCCTACAATGAGCAGTTCTTC. V gene TRBV15 combines with J gene TRBJ2-1; D might be TRBD2 (6 bases). The CDR3 runs 14 residues. CDR1 and CDR2 (germline): LNHNV, YYDKDF (reference sequence). V dropped 5 bases and J dropped 0 bases, with 8 bases sitting between them.

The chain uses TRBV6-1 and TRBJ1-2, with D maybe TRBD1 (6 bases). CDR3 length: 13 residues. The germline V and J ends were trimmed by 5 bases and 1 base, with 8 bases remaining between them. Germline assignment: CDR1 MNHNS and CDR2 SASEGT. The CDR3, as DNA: TGTGCCAGCAGTTCAGGGGTTAACTATGGCTACACCTTC. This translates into CASSSGVNYGYTF.

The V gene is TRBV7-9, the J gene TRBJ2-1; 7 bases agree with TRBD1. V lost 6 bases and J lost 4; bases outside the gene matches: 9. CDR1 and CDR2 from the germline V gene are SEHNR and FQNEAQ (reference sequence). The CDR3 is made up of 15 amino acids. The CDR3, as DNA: TGTGCCAGCAGGACGCAAGGGGGCGGGTACAATGAGCAGTTCTTC. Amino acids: CASRTQGGGYNEQFF.

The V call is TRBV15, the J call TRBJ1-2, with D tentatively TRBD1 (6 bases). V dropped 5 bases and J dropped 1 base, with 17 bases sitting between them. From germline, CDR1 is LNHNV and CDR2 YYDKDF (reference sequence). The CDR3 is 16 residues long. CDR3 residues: CATSRRTAMLNYGYTF. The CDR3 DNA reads TGTGCCACCAGCCGAAGGACAGCCATGCTTAACTATGGCTACACCTTC.

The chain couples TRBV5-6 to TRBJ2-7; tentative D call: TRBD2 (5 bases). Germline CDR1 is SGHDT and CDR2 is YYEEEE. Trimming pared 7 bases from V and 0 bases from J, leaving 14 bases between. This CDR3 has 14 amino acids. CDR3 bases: TGTGCCAGCCGCCGGACTTTTAGCTCCTACGAGCAGTACTTC. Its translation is CASRRTFSSYEQYF.

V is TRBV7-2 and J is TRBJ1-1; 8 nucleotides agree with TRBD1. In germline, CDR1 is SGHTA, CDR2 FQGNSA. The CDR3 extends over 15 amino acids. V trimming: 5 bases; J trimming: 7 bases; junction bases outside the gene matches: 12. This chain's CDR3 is CASSPGQGRTSEAFF. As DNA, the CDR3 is TGTGCCAGCAGCCCTGGACAGGGAAGGACCAGTGAAGCTTTCTTT.

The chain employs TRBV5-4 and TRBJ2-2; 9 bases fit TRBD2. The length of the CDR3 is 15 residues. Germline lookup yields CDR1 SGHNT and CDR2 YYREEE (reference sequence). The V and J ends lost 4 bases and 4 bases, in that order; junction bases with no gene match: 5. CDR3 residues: CASSRGGAGTGELFF. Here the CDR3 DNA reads TGTGCCAGCAGCCGCGGGGGGGCCGGCACCGGGGAGCTGTTTTTT.

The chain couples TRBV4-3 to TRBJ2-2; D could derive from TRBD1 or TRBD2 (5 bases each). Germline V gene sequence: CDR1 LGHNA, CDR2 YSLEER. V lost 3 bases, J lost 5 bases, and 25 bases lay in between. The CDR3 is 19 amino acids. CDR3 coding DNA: TGCGCCAGCAGCCAGCCGGCGGAGGTAGGGGCTGATCGTACCGGGGAGCTGTTTTTT. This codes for CASSQPAEVGADRTGELFF.

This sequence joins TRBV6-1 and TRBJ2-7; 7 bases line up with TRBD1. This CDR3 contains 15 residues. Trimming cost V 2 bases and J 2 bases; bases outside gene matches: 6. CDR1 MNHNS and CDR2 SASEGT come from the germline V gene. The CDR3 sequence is CASSEHPGQTYEQYF. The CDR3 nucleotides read TGTGCCAGCAGTGAACACCCGGGACAGACCTACGAGCAGTACTTC.

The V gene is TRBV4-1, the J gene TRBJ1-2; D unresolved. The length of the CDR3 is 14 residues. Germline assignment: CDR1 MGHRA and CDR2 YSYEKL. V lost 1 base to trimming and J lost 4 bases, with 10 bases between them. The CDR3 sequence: CASSQGPSPYGYTF. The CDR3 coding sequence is TGCGCCAGCAGCCAAGGACCGTCGCCCTATGGCTACACCTTC.

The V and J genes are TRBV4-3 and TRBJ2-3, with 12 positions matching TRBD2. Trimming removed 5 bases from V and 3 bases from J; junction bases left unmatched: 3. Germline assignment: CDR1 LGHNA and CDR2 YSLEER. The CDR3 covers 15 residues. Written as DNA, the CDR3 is TGCGCCAGCAGCACCGGACTAGCGGGGACAGATACGCAGTATTTT. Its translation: CASSTGLAGTDTQYF.

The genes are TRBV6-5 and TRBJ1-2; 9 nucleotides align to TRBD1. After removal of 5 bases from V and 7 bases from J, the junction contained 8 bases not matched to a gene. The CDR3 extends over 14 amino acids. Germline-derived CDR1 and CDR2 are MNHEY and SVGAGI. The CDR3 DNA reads TGTGCCAGCAGTCGGACAGGGGCTACAGCTGGCTACACCTTC. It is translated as CASSRTGATAGYTF.

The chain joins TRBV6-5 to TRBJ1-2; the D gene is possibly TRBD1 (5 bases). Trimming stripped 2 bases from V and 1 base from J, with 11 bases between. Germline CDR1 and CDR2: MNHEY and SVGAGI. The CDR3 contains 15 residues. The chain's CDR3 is CASSYDSRINYGYTF. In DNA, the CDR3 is TGTGCCAGCAGTTACGACAGTCGTATTAACTATGGCTACACCTTC.